The 14 T cell receptor beta chains reported below all come from one sample, sequenced in a study of T cell responses to AZD1222 COVID-19 vaccine. The assay was immunoSEQ multiplex PCR, and TCRdb's table has in-frame clones only and misses some. The sample holds about 140,000 clones, nearly 95% seen once. The starting material was peripheral blood, obtained 28 days after the second AZD1222 dose. These receptors were taken from an adult who received the AZD1222 COVID-19 vaccine.

The chain joins TRBV27 to TRBJ1-4, with 8 nucleotides matching TRBD1. Trimming removed 3 bases from V and 7 bases from J; junction bases left unmatched: 4. The CDR3 consists of 14 residues. Germline V lookup: CDR1 MNHEY, CDR2 SMNVEV (reference sequence). In DNA form, the CDR3 reads TGTGCCAGCAGTTTGTCAGGGGGCGGTGAAAAACTGTTTTTT. Translating gives CASSLSGGGEKLFF. Full variable domain (missing parts from reference TRBV27 and TRBJ1-4): EAQVTQNPRYLITVTGKKLTVTCSQNMNHEYMSWYRQDPGLGLRQIYYSMNVEVTDKGDVPEGYKVSRKEKRNFPLILESPSPNQTSLYFCASSLSGGGEKLFFGSGTQLSVL.

The chain combines TRBV7-8 with TRBJ1-1; no reliable D call. The CDR3 has 14 amino acids. From germline, CDR1 is SGHVS and CDR2 FQNEAQ. Trimming removed 2 bases at V and 1 base at J, with 8 bases between. This CDR3 is CASSLTTRNTEAFF. CDR3 DNA sequence: TGTGCCAGCAGCTTAACGACACGGAACACTGAAGCTTTCTTT.

The rearrangement joins TRBV29-1 to TRBJ2-1; no definite D call. Looked up from germline, CDR1 is SQVTM and CDR2 is ANQGSEA. V was trimmed by 3 bases and J by 4 bases, leaving 7 bases between them. This CDR3 is built from 12 residues. CDR3 amino acids: CSVDAVYNEQFF. DNA of the CDR3: TGCAGCGTTGACGCTGTGTACAATGAGCAGTTCTTC.

V usage is TRBV7-9 and J usage is TRBJ2-3; D unclear. Germline CDR1 is SEHNR and CDR2 is FQNEAQ (reference sequence). The CDR3 is made up of 12 amino acids. Trimming took off 5 bases at V and 6 bases at J, with 9 bases between the two ends. In nucleotides, the CDR3 is TGTGCCAGCAGCCCACTCGACGATACGCAGTATTTT. This sequence encodes CASSPLDDTQYF.

The chain employs TRBV27 and TRBJ2-7; TRBD1 is a possible D gene (5 bases). The germline V gene encodes CDR1 MNHEY and CDR2 SMNVEV (reference sequence). The CDR3 length is 11 residues. Trimming stripped 5 bases from V and 4 bases from J, with 6 bases between. CDR3 sequence (DNA): TGTGCCAGCAGTCCAGGGTACGAGCAGTACTTC. This translates into CASSPGYEQYF.

The chain is built from TRBV11-2 and TRBJ2-7; TRBD2 is a possible D gene (7 bases). The CDR3 totals 14 residues. From germline, CDR1 is SGHAT and CDR2 FQNNGV. The germline V and J ends were trimmed by 9 bases and 2 bases, with 17 bases remaining between them. The CDR3 DNA is TGTGCCAGTACGAGGGGGGGGCCAACCTACGAGCAGTACTTC. Protein: CASTRGGPTYEQYF.

This chain joins TRBV7-9 and TRBJ1-3; no clear D gene. Looked up from germline, CDR1 is SEHNR and CDR2 is FQNEAQ (reference sequence). Deletions cut 1 base from V and 3 bases from J, with 7 bases between. CDR3 length: 14 amino acids. The CDR3 coding sequence is TGTGCCAGCAGCTTAGAGACCCGTGGAAACACCATATATTTT. It translates to CASSLETRGNTIYF.

The chain links TRBV7-6 to TRBJ1-1; D is perhaps TRBD1 (6 bases). The CDR3 has 15 amino acids. The germline gives CDR1 SGHVS, CDR2 FNYEAQ. V gave up 2 bases and J gave up 1 base, with 11 bases separating them. CDR3 loop: CASSLLGGANTEAFF. CDR3 DNA sequence: TGTGCCAGCAGCTTATTAGGGGGAGCGAACACTGAAGCTTTCTTT.

The V gene is TRBV28, the J gene TRBJ1-5; D gene uncertain. Germline values: CDR1 MDHEN, CDR2 SYDVKM. V was shortened by 3 bases and J by 2 bases, with 11 bases between the two germline ends. This CDR3 has 15 residues. CDR3 in amino acids: CASSLEPDGNQPQHF. CDR3 nucleotides: TGTGCCAGCAGTTTGGAGCCGGACGGCAATCAGCCCCAGCATTTT.

The CDR3 DNA sequence: TGTGCCAGCAGTGAGGTAGACACCGGGGAGCTGTTTTTT. Translation: CASSEVDTGELFF. The rearrangement links TRBV2 to TRBJ2-2; no clear D. In germline, CDR1 is SNHLY, CDR2 FYNNEI. The ends were cut back, 3 bases at V and 3 bases at J, with 5 bases in the middle. This CDR3 comprises 13 residues.

The rearrangement joins TRBV13 to TRBJ2-1; possibly TRBD2 for D (6 bases). The CDR3 consists of 20 residues. V lost 5 bases and J lost 0, with 26 bases in between. CDR1 is PRHDT and CDR2 is FYEKMQ in the germline V gene (reference sequence). CDR3 residues: CASSTTPAVLAASSYNEQFF. DNA for the CDR3: TGTGCCAGCAGCACCACCCCAGCGGTATTAGCGGCTAGCTCCTACAATGAGCAGTTCTTC.

The chain recombines TRBV28 with TRBJ1-4; D is perhaps TRBD1 (5 bases). V was shortened by 3 bases and J by 8 bases, with 13 bases between the two germline ends. The CDR3 runs to 14 residues. Looked up from germline, CDR1 is MDHEN and CDR2 is SYDVKM. This CDR3 reads CASSFQLGHEKLFF. CDR3 DNA: TGTGCCAGCAGTTTTCAGCTAGGACACGAAAAACTGTTTTTT. Together with reference TRBV28 and TRBJ1-4, the CDR3 gives the full variable domain: DVKVTQSSRYLVKRTGEKVFLECVQDMDHENMFWYRQDPGLGLRLIYFSYDVKMKEKGDIPEGYSVSREKKERFSLILESASTNQTSMYLCASSFQLGHEKLFFGSGTQLSVL.

This chain links TRBV27 with TRBJ1-2; 11 bases fit TRBD1. After removal of 10 bases from V and 8 bases from J, the junction contained 12 bases not matched to a gene. The CDR3 totals 14 residues. Germline values: CDR1 MNHEY, CDR2 SMNVEV (reference sequence). The CDR3 bases are TGTGCCACAACGAGAGGACAGGGGGCTAACGGCTACACCTTC. Translation gives CATTRGQGANGYTF.

The rearrangement links TRBV28 to TRBJ1-3; 8 positions agree with TRBD1. The J segment lost 4 bases and the V segment lost 4 bases, leaving 0 bases of the junction unmatched. The CDR3 loop spans 13 amino acids. Per the germline V gene, CDR1 is MDHEN and CDR2 is SYDVKM. The CDR3 spells CASSWDRGNTIYF. The CDR3 region has the DNA TGTGCCAGCAGTTGGGACAGGGGAAACACCATATATTTT. Complete variable domain (other parts from reference TRBV28 and TRBJ1-3): DVKVTQSSRYLVKRTGEKVFLECVQDMDHENMFWYRQDPGLGLRLIYFSYDVKMKEKGDIPEGYSVSREKKERFSLILESASTNQTSMYLCASSWDRGNTIYFGEGSWLTVV.